Listed here is a single T cell receptor (beta chain). The target antigen is unknown. Healthy donors had no documented immune events, such as infections, while sampled. The data originate from a study of identifying expanded T cells in peripheral blood. Broader study findings: Approximately two-week clone count variance significantly increased as total template count grew. Technical replicates showed approximately 1.2 changed clones; approximately 2 weeks about 16; four weeks 19.

Libraries were prepared by immunoSEQ multiplex PCR; TCRdb keeps only in-frame clonotypes and omits some of them. The table records around 100,000 clones, approximately 88% of them present only once. Sequencing was carried out using blood. The clonotype was recovered from a person aged 18 to 75 in good health.

In DNA, the CDR3 is TGTGCCAGCAGCTTTATGGACACTGAAGCTTTCTTT. It translates to CASSFMDTEAFF. This chain links TRBV7-9 with TRBJ1-1; D unresolved. Germline V lookup: CDR1 SEHNR, CDR2 FQNEAQ (reference sequence). The CDR3 is 12 residues long. V was clipped by 3 bases and J by 3 bases, with 5 bases between them.